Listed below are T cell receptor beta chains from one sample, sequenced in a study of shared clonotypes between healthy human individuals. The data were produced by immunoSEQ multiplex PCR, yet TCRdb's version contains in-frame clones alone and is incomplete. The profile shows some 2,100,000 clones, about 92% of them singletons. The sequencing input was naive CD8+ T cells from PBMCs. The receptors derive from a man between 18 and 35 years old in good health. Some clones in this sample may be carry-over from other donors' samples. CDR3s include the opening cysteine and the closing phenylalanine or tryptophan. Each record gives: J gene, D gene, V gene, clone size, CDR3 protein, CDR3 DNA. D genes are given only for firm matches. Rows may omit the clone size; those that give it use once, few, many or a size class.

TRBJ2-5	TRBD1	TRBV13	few	CASNTGGETQYF	TGTGCCAGCAACACAGGGGGAGAGACCCAGTACTTC
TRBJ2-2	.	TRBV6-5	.	CASSPLRPTGELFF	TGTGCCAGCAGCCCCCTGAGACCAACCGGGGAGCTGTTTTTT
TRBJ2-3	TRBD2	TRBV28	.	CASSALAGGPDTQYF	TGTGCCAGCAGTGCCCTAGCGGGAGGGCCAGATACGCAGTATTTT
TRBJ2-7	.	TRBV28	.	CASSLYRGYEQYF	TGTGCCAGCAGTTTATACCGTGGGTACGAGCAGTACTTC
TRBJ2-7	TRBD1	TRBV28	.	CASSSLLDRVGEQYF	TGTGCCAGCAGTTCCCTCCTGGACAGGGTCGGCGAGCAGTACTTC
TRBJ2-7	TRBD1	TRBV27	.	CASSLGQGLYEQYF	TGTGCCAGCAGTTTGGGACAGGGATTATACGAGCAGTACTTC
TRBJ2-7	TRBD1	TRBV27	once	CASSPIGTGGSYEQYF	TGTGCCAGCAGTCCGATAGGGACAGGGGGAAGCTACGAGCAGTACTTC
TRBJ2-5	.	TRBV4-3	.	CASSQDGAADQETQYF	TGCGCCAGCAGCCAAGATGGGGCGGCGGACCAAGAGACCCAGTACTTC
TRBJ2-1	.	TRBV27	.	CASSLRRDNEQFF	TGTGCCAGCAGTTTGCGCAGGGACAATGAGCAGTTCTTC
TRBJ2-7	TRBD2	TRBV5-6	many	CASSFSGGSSYEQYF	TGTGCCAGCAGCTTCTCGGGGGGAAGCTCCTACGAGCAGTACTTC
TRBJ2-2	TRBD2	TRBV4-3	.	CASSQDLAGGNTGELFF	TGCGCCAGCAGCCAAGATCTGGCGGGAGGGAACACCGGGGAGCTGTTTTTT
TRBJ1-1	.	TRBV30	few	CAWSVSPEAFF	TGTGCCTGGAGTGTATCCCCTGAAGCTTTCTTT
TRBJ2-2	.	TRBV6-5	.	CASLGRGGTGELFF	TGTGCCTCTTTAGGTCGAGGGGGAACCGGGGAGCTGTTTTTT
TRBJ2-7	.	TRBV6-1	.	CASTPRGTYEQYF	TGTGCCAGCACCCCGAGAGGGACCTACGAGCAGTACTTC
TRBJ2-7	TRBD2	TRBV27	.	CASSASAGEATYEQYF	TGTGCCAGCAGTGCTAGTGCGGGGGAGGCTACCTACGAGCAGTACTTC
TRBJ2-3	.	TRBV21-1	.	CASKTPTGASPDTQYF	TGTGCCAGCAAGACACCGACGGGGGCTAGTCCAGATACGCAGTATTTT
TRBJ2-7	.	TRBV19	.	CASSIGATEQYF	TGTGCCAGTAGTATAGGGGCCACCGAGCAGTACTTC
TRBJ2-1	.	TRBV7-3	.	CASSFEGEQFF	TGTGCCAGCAGCTTTGAGGGTGAGCAGTTCTTC
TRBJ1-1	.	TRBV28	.	CASSLLFSREGKNTEAFF	TGTGCCAGCAGTTTATTGTTCAGCAGGGAAGGGAAAAACACTGAAGCTTTCTTT
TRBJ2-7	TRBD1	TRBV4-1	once	CASSQTGTGLYEQYF	TGCGCCAGCAGCCAAACCGGGACAGGGTTATACGAGCAGTACTTC
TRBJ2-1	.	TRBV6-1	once	CASRPPGSSYNEQFF	TGTGCCAGCAGGCCACCTGGAAGCTCCTACAATGAGCAGTTCTTC
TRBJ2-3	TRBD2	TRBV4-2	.	CASSQGTSGRDDTQYF	TGTGCCAGCAGCCAGGGGACTAGCGGGAGGGATGATACGCAGTATTTT
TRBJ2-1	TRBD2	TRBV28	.	CASSLILAGVYNEQFF	TGTGCCAGCAGTTTAATCCTAGCGGGGGTTTACAATGAGCAGTTCTTC
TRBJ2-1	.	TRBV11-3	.	CASSLRGGPYNEQFF	TGTGCCAGCAGCTTAAGGGGGGGACCCTACAATGAGCAGTTCTTC
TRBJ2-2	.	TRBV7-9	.	CASSARTGTNTGELFF	TGTGCCAGCAGCGCCCGGACGGGGACGAACACCGGGGAGCTGTTTTTT
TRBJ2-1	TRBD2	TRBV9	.	CASSVGTPGLAGGYNEQFF	TGTGCCAGCAGCGTAGGAACTCCGGGACTAGCGGGAGGATACAATGAGCAGTTCTTC
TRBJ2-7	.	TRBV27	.	CASSSDRFYEQYF	TGTGCCAGCAGTTCAGACAGGTTCTACGAGCAGTACTTC
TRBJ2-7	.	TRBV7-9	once	CASSLVGSTYEQYF	TGTGCCAGCAGCTTAGTCGGCAGCACCTACGAGCAGTACTTC
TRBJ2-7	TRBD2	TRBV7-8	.	CASTHSGGGYYEQYF	TGTGCCAGCACCCATAGTGGGGGGGGGTACTACGAGCAGTACTTC
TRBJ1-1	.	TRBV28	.	CASSPWDTEAFF	TGTGCCAGCAGTCCCTGGGACACTGAAGCTTTCTTT
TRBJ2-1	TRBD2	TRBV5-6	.	CASSLSGSYNEQFF	TGTGCCAGCAGCCTTAGCGGGTCTTACAATGAGCAGTTCTTC
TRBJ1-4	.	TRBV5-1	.	CASSLEAGTNEKLFF	TGCGCCAGCAGCTTGGAGGCAGGGACGAATGAAAAACTGTTTTTT
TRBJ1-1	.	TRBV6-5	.	CASSYGDTDTEAFF	TGTGCCAGCAGTTACGGGGACACGGACACTGAAGCTTTCTTT
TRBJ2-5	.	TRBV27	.	CASGGIQETQYF	TGTGCCAGCGGCGGGATCCAAGAGACCCAGTACTTC
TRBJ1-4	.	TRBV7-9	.	CASSAGWVDDEKLFF	TGTGCCAGCAGCGCCGGGTGGGTAGACGACGAAAAACTGTTTTTT
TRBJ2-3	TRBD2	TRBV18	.	CASSQSGRSTDTQYF	TGTGCCAGCTCACAGAGCGGGAGAAGCACAGATACGCAGTATTTT
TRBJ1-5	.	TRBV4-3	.	CASSQDRHQPQHF	TGCGCCAGCAGCCAAGATCGGCATCAGCCCCAGCATTTT
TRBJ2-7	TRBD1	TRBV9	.	CASTPGTGSYEQYF	TGTGCCAGCACCCCCGGGACAGGCTCCTACGAGCAGTACTTC
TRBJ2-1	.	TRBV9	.	CASSVAMGHYNEQFF	TGTGCCAGCAGCGTAGCAATGGGGCACTACAATGAGCAGTTCTTC
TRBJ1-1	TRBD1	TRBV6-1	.	CASSDNRGANTEAFF	TGTGCCAGCAGTGACAACAGGGGCGCGAACACTGAAGCTTTCTTT
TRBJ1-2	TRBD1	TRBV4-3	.	CASSLGQGIYYGYTF	TGCGCCAGCAGCCTGGGACAGGGGATATACTATGGCTACACCTTC
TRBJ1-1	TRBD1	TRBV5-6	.	CASSWGQGNTEAFF	TGTGCCAGCAGCTGGGGACAGGGGAACACTGAAGCTTTCTTT
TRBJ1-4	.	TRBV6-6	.	CASSYSTSGYNEKLFF	TGTGCCAGCAGTTACTCGACGTCGGGCTATAATGAAAAACTGTTTTTT
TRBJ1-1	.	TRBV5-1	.	CASAPGGYTEAFF	TGCGCCAGCGCCCCGGGGGGGTACACTGAAGCTTTCTTT
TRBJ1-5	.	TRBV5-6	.	CASSSPTGNQPQHF	TGTGCCAGCAGCTCTCCGACAGGAAATCAGCCCCAGCATTTT
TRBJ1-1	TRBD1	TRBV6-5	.	CASSYSRTGGSEAFF	TGTGCCAGCAGTTACTCGAGGACAGGAGGGAGTGAAGCTTTCTTT
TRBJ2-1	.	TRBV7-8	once	CASSPTGVTYNEQFF	TGTGCCAGCAGCCCCACGGGGGTTACCTACAATGAGCAGTTCTTC
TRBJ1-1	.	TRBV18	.	CASSAGGEDTEAFF	TGTGCCAGCTCAGCTGGGGGAGAGGACACTGAAGCTTTCTTT
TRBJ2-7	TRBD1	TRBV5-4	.	CASRTGGGEQYF	TGTGCCAGCAGGACAGGGGGTGGCGAGCAGTACTTC
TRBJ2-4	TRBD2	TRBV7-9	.	CASSGTSGSLAKNIQYF	TGTGCCAGCAGCGGGACTAGCGGGTCGTTAGCCAAAAACATTCAGTACTTC
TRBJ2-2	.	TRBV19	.	CASRRVSGELFF	TGTGCCAGTAGACGAGTTTCCGGGGAGCTGTTTTTT
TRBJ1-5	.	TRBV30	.	CASSIKLTSNQPQHF	TGTGCCTCTTCAATAAAACTCACTAGCAATCAGCCCCAGCATTTT
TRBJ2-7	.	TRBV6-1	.	CASAHGTDSYEQYF	TGTGCCAGCGCCCATGGTACGGACTCCTACGAGCAGTACTTC
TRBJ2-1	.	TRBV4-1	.	CASSQEVAPSYNEQFF	TGCGCCAGCAGCCAAGAAGTTGCACCCTCGTACAATGAGCAGTTCTTC
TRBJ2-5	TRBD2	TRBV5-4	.	CASSSPLAGEGETQYF	TGTGCCAGCAGCTCCCCCTTAGCTGGGGAGGGAGAGACCCAGTACTTC
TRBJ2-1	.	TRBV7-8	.	CASSLEGLAHNEQFF	TGTGCCAGCAGCTTAGAAGGGCTAGCTCACAATGAGCAGTTCTTC
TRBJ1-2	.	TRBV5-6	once	CASSSATGFYGYTF	TGTGCCAGCAGCTCCGCAACGGGGTTTTATGGCTACACCTTC
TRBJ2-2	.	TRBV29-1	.	CSVLRTGELFF	TGCAGCGTTCTCAGAACCGGGGAGCTGTTTTTT
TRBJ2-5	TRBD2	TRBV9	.	CASSASSGRSSFQETQYF	TGTGCCAGCAGCGCATCCAGCGGGAGGTCTTCCTTCCAAGAGACCCAGTACTTC
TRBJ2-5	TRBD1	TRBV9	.	CASSVDRGFETQYF	TGTGCCAGCAGCGTCGACAGGGGATTTGAGACCCAGTACTTC